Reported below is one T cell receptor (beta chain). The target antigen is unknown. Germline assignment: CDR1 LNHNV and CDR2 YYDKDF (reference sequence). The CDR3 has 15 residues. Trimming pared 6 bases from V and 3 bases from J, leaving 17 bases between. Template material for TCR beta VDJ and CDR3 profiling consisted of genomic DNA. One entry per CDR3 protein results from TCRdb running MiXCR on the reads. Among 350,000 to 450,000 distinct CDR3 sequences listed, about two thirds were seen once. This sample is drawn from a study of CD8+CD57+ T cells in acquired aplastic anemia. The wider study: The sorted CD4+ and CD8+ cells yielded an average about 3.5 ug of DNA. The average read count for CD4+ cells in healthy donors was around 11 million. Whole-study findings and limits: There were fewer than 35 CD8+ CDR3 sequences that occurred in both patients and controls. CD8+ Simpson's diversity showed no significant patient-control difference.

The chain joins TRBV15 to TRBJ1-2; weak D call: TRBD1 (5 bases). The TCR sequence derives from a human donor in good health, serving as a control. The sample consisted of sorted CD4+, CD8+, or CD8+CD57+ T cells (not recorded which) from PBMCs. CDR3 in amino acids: CATSDGDLPYYGYTF. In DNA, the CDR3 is TGTGCCACCAGTGATGGGGACTTACCTTACTATGGCTACACCTTC.